This TCR beta chain was sequenced in a study of blood T cell repertoires in COVID-19. Study details: Spain, Italy and the United States supplied samples that represented acute and convalescent COVID-19. Sources were T cells, B-cell-depleted T cells, or PBMCs; the material itself was cDNA or gDNA.

Germline lookup yields CDR1 GTSNPN and CDR2 SVGIG (reference sequence). The CDR3 runs 17 residues. V shed 5 bases and J shed 1 base, with 18 bases lying between them. Per the original data handling: Reference gene primer amplification gave estimated nucleated cell counts. Profiling relied on immunoSEQ multiplex PCR, and the TCRdb table lists in-frame clones only, not all of them. V and J calls and clone size are copied from that table; D and trimming were computed from the DNA. Of about 280,000 clones in the sample, approximately 83% were seen once. The clonotype originates from a woman between 70 and 85 years old with acute or convalescent COVID-19. Sequencing was carried out using peripheral blood. The gene calls are TRBV30 and TRBJ2-6; a weak D match, TRBD2 (5 bases). The CDR3 sequence is CAWSGYGNPSGANVLTF. The CDR3, as DNA: TGTGCCTGGTCCGGGTACGGGAACCCTTCTGGGGCCAACGTCCTGACTTTC.